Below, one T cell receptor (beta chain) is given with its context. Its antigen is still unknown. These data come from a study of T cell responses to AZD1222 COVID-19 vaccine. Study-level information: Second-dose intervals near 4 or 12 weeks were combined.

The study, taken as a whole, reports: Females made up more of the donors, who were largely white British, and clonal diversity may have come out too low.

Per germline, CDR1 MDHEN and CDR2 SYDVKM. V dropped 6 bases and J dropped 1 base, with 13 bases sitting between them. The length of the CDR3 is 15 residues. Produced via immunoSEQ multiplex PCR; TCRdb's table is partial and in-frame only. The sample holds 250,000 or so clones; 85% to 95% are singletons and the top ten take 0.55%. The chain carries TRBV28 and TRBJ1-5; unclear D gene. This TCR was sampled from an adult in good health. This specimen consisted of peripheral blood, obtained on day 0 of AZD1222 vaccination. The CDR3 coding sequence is TGTGCCAGCAGATTGATCGGACTGAGCAATCAGCCCCAGCATTTT. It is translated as CASRLIGLSNQPQHF.